Reported below is one T cell receptor (beta chain). Its specificity is unknown. Germline CDR1 SGHRS, CDR2 YFSETQ. V lost 3 bases to trimming and J lost 0 bases; unmatched junction nucleotides: 6. This CDR3 has 18 amino acids. Libraries were prepared by immunoSEQ multiplex PCR; TCRdb keeps only in-frame clonotypes and omits some of them. This sample has more than 150,000 clones; 87% occur once, and the top ten carry around 6.1%. This sample stems from a study of Ad26.COV2.S vaccination and SARS-CoV-2 variants. Study observations and caveats: Vaccinees reportedly had broad spike-specific CD8+ and CD4+ T cell responses. Vaccine recipients and placebo recipients showed similar non-spike TCR breadth.

This clonotype was sampled from a human donor who had recovered from COVID-19. The material was peripheral blood, obtained after recovery from COVID-19. The V and J genes are TRBV5-1 and TRBJ2-1; 13 bases agree with TRBD2. In nucleotides, the CDR3 is TGCGCCAGCAGCTCTTTAGGACTAGCGGGGGTCTCCTACAATGAGCAGTTCTTC. Protein product: CASSSLGLAGVSYNEQFF.